This entry lists 6 T cell receptor beta chains sequenced from one sample in a study of control samples from healthy donors and cancer patients. The assay was immunoSEQ multiplex PCR, and TCRdb's table has in-frame clones only and misses some. The data contain some 110,000 clones, 88% of them singletons. The sequencing sample was made of blood. These receptors were taken from a woman aged 70 to 79 in good health.

V gene TRBV6-6 combines with J gene TRBJ1-5; no firm D call. Germline values: CDR1 MNHNY, CDR2 SVGAGI (reference sequence). V was shortened by 2 bases and J by 2 bases, with 10 bases between the two germline ends. There are 15 residues in the CDR3. This CDR3 reads CASSYALEGNQPQHF. Here the CDR3 DNA reads TGTGCCAGCAGTTACGCATTGGAGGGCAATCAGCCCCAGCATTTT.

CDR3 loop: CASSHLSPHTEAFF. The CDR3 DNA reads TGCGCCAGCAGCCACCTATCTCCCCACACTGAAGCTTTCTTT. This rearrangement joins TRBV4-1 to TRBJ1-1; D unclear. Germline loops: CDR1 MGHRA, CDR2 YSYEKL. The V end was cut by 3 bases, the J end by 3 bases, with 11 bases between. This CDR3 has 14 amino acids.

This chain links TRBV2 with TRBJ1-1; TRBD1 matches 11 bases. Germline V gene lookup returns CDR1 SNHLY and CDR2 FYNNEI. V lost 6 bases to trimming and J lost 5 bases; unmatched junction nucleotides: 2. This CDR3 is 13 amino acids long. Here the CDR3 reads CASRGTGGTEAFF. DNA of the CDR3: TGTGCCAGCAGGGGGACAGGGGGTACTGAAGCTTTCTTT.

V and J are TRBV29-1 and TRBJ1-1; TRBD1 matches at 12 bases. The CDR3 sequence is 16 residues long. CDR1 and CDR2 from the germline V gene are SQVTM and ANQGSEA. J was trimmed by 3 bases and V by 7 bases; bases with no gene match: 12. CDR3: CSAEGGQGALDTEAFF. The CDR3, as DNA: TGCAGCGCCGAGGGGGGACAGGGGGCGTTGGACACTGAAGCTTTCTTT.

The chain links TRBV7-8 to TRBJ2-7; tentatively, D is TRBD2 (5 bases). Germline loops: CDR1 SGHVS, CDR2 FQNEAQ. The V end was cut by 5 bases, the J end by 3 bases, with 14 bases between. This CDR3 comprises 14 residues. The CDR3 here is CASSRRGLNYEQYF. In nucleotides, the CDR3 is TGTGCCAGCAGCCGCCGCGGGCTAAACTACGAGCAGTACTTC.

This clone was counted between two and nine times. This sample includes further DNA sequences coding for the same CDR3. The J gene is TRBJ2-5, the V gene TRBV5-6; 10 bases match TRBD2. Germline lookup yields CDR1 SGHDT and CDR2 YYEEEE. This CDR3 spans 15 amino acids. V was clipped by 4 bases and J by 5 bases; unmatched bases: 8. The CDR3 nucleotides read TGTGCCAGCAGCCTGACGAGCGGGGGGGAGGAGACCCAGTACTTC. As protein: CASSLTSGGEETQYF.